The 29 T cell receptor beta chains presented below share a single source sample, sequenced in a study of beta chain features in type 1 diabetes. The investigators reverse transcribed all of the isolated RNA, so they sequenced expressed TCRB transcripts. Sequenced by immunoSEQ multiplex PCR; TCRdb stores in-frame clones only, minus some. The data hold fewer than 250,000 clones, with around 68% observed a single time. The sequenced sample was naive CD4+ T cells from blood. The receptors were sampled from a young man in good health.

The V and J genes are TRBV11-3 and TRBJ2-3; D unresolved. V shed 1 base and J shed 0 bases, with 5 bases lying between them. The CDR3 covers 14 residues. Germline assignment: CDR1 SGHNT and CDR2 YENEEA. The DNA for the CDR3 is TGTGCCAGCAGCTTAGGTAGCAGCACAGATACGCAGTATTTT. Its translation: CASSLGSSTDTQYF.

This chain uses TRBV23-1 with TRBJ1-2; TRBD1 matches at 10 bases. TRBV23-1 is an ORF, and what it does is uncertain. The CDR3 loop spans 16 amino acids. V shed 4 bases and J 2 bases; nucleotides not matched to a gene: 7. The CDR3 here is CASSPPPGQGNYGYTF. The CDR3 DNA sequence: TGCGCCAGCAGTCCCCCGCCGGGACAGGGGAACTATGGCTACACCTTC.

This clone was counted only a few times. The chain links TRBV30 to TRBJ2-2, with D perhaps given as TRBD1 or TRBD2 (5 bases each). This CDR3 spans 13 amino acids. Germline lookup yields CDR1 GTSNPN and CDR2 SVGIG (reference sequence). The germline V and J ends were trimmed by 3 bases and 7 bases, with 12 bases remaining between them. The CDR3 nucleotides read TGTGCCTGGAGAGGGAGAGGGGACGGGGAGCTGTTTTTT. Translation: CAWRGRGDGELFF.

The rearrangement links TRBV28 to TRBJ2-3, with a weak D call TRBD2 (6 bases). Germline V CDR1 and CDR2: MDHEN, SYDVKM. Trimming stripped 3 bases from V and 0 bases from J, with 7 bases between. CDR3 length: 14 residues. Here the CDR3 DNA reads TGTGCCAGCAGTTTTGGAGGGAGCACAGATACGCAGTATTTT. Amino acid sequence: CASSFGGSTDTQYF.

The rearrangement joins TRBV30 to TRBJ1-5; 8 positions agree with TRBD1. CDR3 length: 14 residues. The V and J ends lost 1 base and 11 bases, in that order; junction bases with no gene match: 10. The V gene's germline CDR1 is GTSNPN and CDR2 SVGIG (reference sequence). The CDR3: CAWSADRAQSAQHF. CDR3 sequence (DNA): TGTGCCTGGAGTGCGGACAGGGCCCAATCAGCCCAGCATTTT. The variable domain in full, with the rest retrieved from reference TRBV30 and TRBJ1-5, is SQTIHQWPATLVQPVGSPLSLECTVEGTSNPNLYWYRQAAGRGLQLLFYSVGIGQISSEVPQNLSASRPQDRQFILSSKKLLLSDSGFYLCAWSADRAQSAQHFGDGTRLSIL.

This clone has only a few counts. The chain is built from TRBV9 and TRBJ2-2, with 8 bases matching TRBD1. The CDR3 contains 16 residues. Trimming took 0 bases from V and 4 from J; bases not matched to a gene: 5. CDR1 and CDR2 (germline): SGDLS, YYNGEE. The CDR3 loop reads CASSVETGGVTGELFF. CDR3 in DNA: TGTGCCAGCAGCGTAGAAACAGGGGGAGTCACCGGGGAGCTGTTTTTT.

On this clone: In the same sample, other DNA sequences code for this CDR3. This chain links TRBV29-1 with TRBJ2-5, with D possibly TRBD2 on 5 matching bases. Germline assignment: CDR1 SQVTM and CDR2 ANQGSEA. The V end was cut by 4 bases, the J end by 3 bases, with 9 bases between. The CDR3 has 12 amino acids. For the CDR3, the DNA is TGCAGCGTTGTACGGGGAGAAGAGACCCAGTACTTC. Amino acids: CSVVRGEETQYF.

V and J are TRBV7-2 and TRBJ2-7; 10 bases match TRBD2. J lost 3 bases, V lost 5 bases, and 7 bases had no gene match. CDR1 is SGHTA and CDR2 is FQGNSA in the germline V gene. CDR3 size: 15 residues. For the CDR3, the DNA is TGTGCCAGCAGCCCTCTAGCGGGAGCTCTCTACGAGCAGTACTTC. Its protein product is CASSPLAGALYEQYF.

The table lists this clone with a few counts. The chain carries TRBV30 and TRBJ1-6, with a possible D match to TRBD1 (5 bases). With 0 bases removed from V and 8 bases from J, the gap between germline ends came to 14 bases. The CDR3 is 15 residues long. Germline assignment: CDR1 GTSNPN and CDR2 SVGIG (reference sequence). The CDR3 sequence is CAWSVLSGKHSPLHF. The CDR3 nucleotides are TGTGCCTGGAGTGTACTTTCAGGGAAACATTCACCCCTCCACTTT.

J is TRBJ2-1 and V is TRBV13; D not resolved. The ends were cut back, 4 bases at V and 0 bases at J, with 13 bases in the middle. CDR3 length: 16 residues. The germline V gene encodes CDR1 PRHDT and CDR2 FYEKMQ (reference sequence). The CDR3 DNA sequence: TGTGCCAGCAGCTCGGGTTCCCTGGGCTCCTACAATGAGCAGTTCTTC. Translation gives CASSSGSLGSYNEQFF.

This sequence joins TRBV29-1 and TRBJ2-7; 9 positions agree with TRBD1. The CDR3 spans 14 residues. V was clipped by 6 bases and J by 6 bases; unmatched bases: 12. The germline gives CDR1 SQVTM, CDR2 ANQGSEA. The CDR3 nucleotides are TGCAGCGTGACACCGGGACAGGGTTATGGCGAGCAGTACTTC. This sequence encodes CSVTPGQGYGEQYF.

CDR3 DNA sequence: TGCAGCGTTGCCCTTAGAAAGGCTGGAGATACGCAGTATTTT. Residues: CSVALRKAGDTQYF. This chain links TRBV29-1 with TRBJ2-3; D gene uncertain. Germline V gene lookup returns CDR1 SQVTM and CDR2 ANQGSEA. The V and J ends lost 4 bases and 5 bases respectively, with 16 bases between them. The CDR3 extends over 14 amino acids.

This clone came up once. V usage is TRBV28 and J usage is TRBJ1-5, with 8 bases lining up with TRBD1. V lost 5 bases, J lost 11 bases, and 11 bases stayed unmatched. The germline V gene encodes CDR1 MDHEN and CDR2 SYDVKM. This CDR3 is built from 14 residues. The CDR3 region has the DNA TGTGCCAGCAGTACCGGACAGGGCCCTTGGACCCAGCATTTT. Amino acid sequence: CASSTGQGPWTQHF.

This clone showed up just once. The CDR3 protein is CSVERALDYGYTF. CDR3 in DNA: TGCAGCGTTGAACGGGCACTGGACTATGGCTACACCTTC. This chain links TRBV29-1 with TRBJ1-2; no clear D gene. The V end lost 2 bases, the J end lost 3 bases, and 10 bases lay between the germline ends. The CDR3 runs 13 residues. Germline CDR1 SQVTM, CDR2 ANQGSEA.

The chain joins TRBV4-1 to TRBJ1-3; D unclear. V was trimmed by 0 bases and J by 0 bases, leaving 12 bases between them. CDR1 and CDR2 (germline): MGHRA, YSYEKL. The CDR3 spans 17 residues. In DNA form, the CDR3 reads TGCGCCAGCAGCCAAGATGCAGGAAAATTCTCTGGAAACACCATATATTTT. Amino acid sequence: CASSQDAGKFSGNTIYF.

This chain joins TRBV6-6 and TRBJ2-7; the match to TRBD1 covers 9 bases. The CDR3 consists of 14 residues. V trimming: 8 bases; J trimming: 5 bases; junction bases outside the gene matches: 10. Germline CDR1 and CDR2: MNHNY and SVGAGI (reference sequence). CDR3 DNA: TGTGCCAGCTGGAGTGGACAGGGGCGCCACGAGCAGTACTTC. As protein: CASWSGQGRHEQYF.

The V gene is TRBV18, the J gene TRBJ2-6, with D unresolved. The V end was cut by 1 base, the J end by 2 bases, with 9 bases between. This CDR3 is built from 16 residues. Germline V gives CDR1 KGHSH, CDR2 LQKENI. The CDR3 loop reads CASSPLQTAGANVLTF. CDR3 nucleotide sequence: TGTGCCAGCTCACCACTACAGACGGCTGGGGCCAACGTCCTGACTTTC.

In its sample, this clone was seen a few times. The rearrangement links TRBV7-2 to TRBJ2-7; TRBD2 agrees at 9 bases. Germline CDR1 reads SGHTA; CDR2 reads FQGNSA. After removal of 2 bases from V and 7 bases from J, the junction contained 9 bases not matched to a gene. The CDR3 is 15 amino acids. For the CDR3, the DNA is TGTGCCAGCAGCTTAATGGTAGCGGGAGCGAGGGAGCAGTACTTC. Protein sequence: CASSLMVAGAREQYF.

V is TRBV23-1 and J is TRBJ2-1; possibly TRBD1 for D (5 bases). TRBV23-1 is reported as an ORF; its role is uncertain. The ends were cut back, 4 bases at V and 2 bases at J, with 15 bases in the middle. The CDR3 length is 16 residues. The CDR3 DNA follows: TGCGCCAGCAGTCGCTCCGGAGACAGTACCTACAATGAGCAGTTCTTC. Residues: CASSRSGDSTYNEQFF.

The chain is built from TRBV29-1 and TRBJ1-1; D gene unclear. This CDR3 has 13 amino acids. Trimming took off 3 bases at V and 0 bases at J, with 8 bases between the two ends. The germline CDR1 and CDR2 sequences are SQVTM and ANQGSEA. The CDR3 DNA follows: TGCAGCGTTGATTCTAGATTGAACACTGAAGCTTTCTTT. Amino acids: CSVDSRLNTEAFF.

The genes are TRBV30 and TRBJ2-7; 7 bases line up with TRBD1. V shed 8 bases and J 7 bases; nucleotides not matched to a gene: 17. In germline, CDR1 is GTSNPN, CDR2 SVGIG (reference sequence). This CDR3 contains 14 residues. The CDR3 sequence is CALSSPGRGKEQYF. CDR3 in DNA: TGTGCCCTGAGCAGTCCGGGCAGGGGGAAAGAGCAGTACTTC.

The chain couples TRBV5-6 to TRBJ2-1; no firm D call. Germline values: CDR1 SGHDT, CDR2 YYEEEE. This CDR3 has 11 residues. The germline V and J ends were trimmed by 0 bases and 5 bases, with 0 bases remaining between them. The DNA of the CDR3 is TGTGCCAGCAGCTTGGACAATGAGCAGTTCTTC. Translation gives CASSLDNEQFF.

This clone appeared a single time. The V and J genes are TRBV30 and TRBJ2-1; D call uncertain. V shed 2 bases and J shed 10 bases, with 21 bases lying between them. Per germline, CDR1 GTSNPN and CDR2 SVGIG (reference sequence). This CDR3 is built from 15 residues. The CDR3: CAWSPRLRSTREQFF. The CDR3 DNA is TGTGCCTGGAGTCCCCGACTCAGGAGCACGCGAGAGCAGTTCTTC.

This clone was observed a handful of times. The chain uses TRBV30 and TRBJ2-3, with 12 bases aligning to TRBD1. Germline trimming cut 8 bases from V and 5 bases from J; bases unmatched to any gene: 5. The germline CDR1 and CDR2 sequences are GTSNPN and SVGIG (reference sequence). The CDR3 is made up of 13 amino acids. DNA for the CDR3: TGTGCCGGGGACAGGGGGCAATTAGATACGCAGTATTTT. It encodes CAGDRGQLDTQYF.

The rearrangement uses TRBV4-2 and TRBJ2-7; 7 bases are a match to TRBD2. V lost 2 bases, J lost 3 bases, and 10 bases stayed unmatched. The CDR3 is 16 residues long. Germline V lookup: CDR1 LGHNA, CDR2 YNFKEQ. This chain's CDR3 is CASSQTTGGSSYEQYF. CDR3 in DNA: TGTGCCAGCAGCCAAACCACGGGCGGGAGTAGCTACGAGCAGTACTTC.

The chain links TRBV18 to TRBJ2-3, with D maybe TRBD2 (5 bases). The CDR3 contains 15 residues. The V gene's germline CDR1 is KGHSH and CDR2 LQKENI. V shed 8 bases and J shed 8 bases, with 23 bases lying between them. This CDR3 is CASLSDGDHFGTQYF. The CDR3 coding sequence is TGTGCCAGCCTCTCGGACGGGGATCACTTTGGTACGCAGTATTTT.

Comments on this clone: Distinct nucleotide sequences in the sample also encode this CDR3. The rearrangement joins TRBV30 to TRBJ1-2; 8 bases align to TRBD1. This CDR3 is 11 amino acids long. The V gene end was trimmed by 5 bases and the J gene end by 8 bases; junction bases not matched to a gene: 4. Germline values: CDR1 GTSNPN, CDR2 SVGIG (reference sequence). The CDR3 loop reads CAWGTGGGYTF. The CDR3 bases are TGTGCCTGGGGGACAGGCGGCGGCTACACCTTC.

The rearrangement uses TRBV10-3 and TRBJ2-4, with a weak D call TRBD1 (6 bases). From germline, CDR1 is ENHRY and CDR2 SYGVKD. The CDR3 runs to 15 residues. The V end was cut by 5 bases, the J end by 0 bases, with 11 bases between. CDR3 nucleotide sequence: TGTGCCATCAGTCAGGGGCCCCTAGCCAAAAACATTCAGTACTTC. This gives the protein CAISQGPLAKNIQYF.

In its sample, this clone was seen once. V gene TRBV7-2 combines with J gene TRBJ2-5; D is unresolved. This CDR3 is 13 amino acids long. V dropped 1 base and J dropped 0 bases, with 3 bases sitting between them. Germline loops: CDR1 SGHTA, CDR2 FQGNSA. The CDR3 region is CASSLDYQETQYF. The DNA of the CDR3 is TGTGCCAGCAGCTTAGACTACCAAGAGACCCAGTACTTC.